This TCR beta chain was retrieved from a study of blood T cell repertoires in COVID-19. Germline CDR1 LNHDA, CDR2 SQIVND (reference sequence). V was cut by 6 bases and J by 0 bases, with 8 bases left in between. The CDR3 consists of 14 residues. TCRdb keeps only in-frame clones here, not all; method: immunoSEQ multiplex PCR. The sample lists approximately 120,000 clones; approximately 87% were seen once. What was sequenced was peripheral blood. The receptor comes from a woman aged 45-65 years with acute or convalescent COVID-19. The V and J genes are TRBV19 and TRBJ1-4; D remains unclear. CDR3 nucleotides: TGTGCCAGTAGCGTGACTGCAACTAATGAAAAACTGTTTTTT. Translating it yields CASSVTATNEKLFF.